One sample yielded the 18 T cell receptor beta chains listed below, sequenced in a study of neurological immune-mediated disorders. TCRdb processed the 5' RACE reads anew with MiXCR; each CDR3 protein has one entry. The sample lists 23,000 or so distinct CDR3 sequences, about 12% occurring once. The sample consisted of PBMCs. Receptor source: a woman aged 55 to 70 with HTLV-1-associated myelopathy (HAM/TSP).

This clonotype was seen at least ten times. This chain uses TRBV6-1 with TRBJ2-1; D is tentatively TRBD1 or TRBD2 (6 bases each). The CDR3 length is 15 residues. Germline V lookup: CDR1 MNHNS, CDR2 SASEGT. The ends were cut back, 5 bases at V and 0 bases at J, with 11 bases in the middle. This CDR3 reads CASSRGDGSYNEQFF. Here the CDR3 DNA reads TGTGCCAGCAGTAGGGGGGACGGCTCCTACAATGAGCAGTTCTTC.

A few counts support this clonotype. This chain uses TRBV9 with TRBJ1-3, with D tentatively TRBD1 (6 bases). This CDR3 contains 15 residues. V was clipped by 2 bases and J by 3 bases, with 12 bases between them. Germline V CDR1 and CDR2: SGDLS, YYNGEE. The CDR3 loop is CASSVQGLFGNTIYF. For the CDR3, the DNA is TGTGCCAGCAGCGTCCAGGGGTTATTTGGAAACACCATATATTTT.

By sample fraction, this clonotype is large. The V call is TRBV20-1, the J call TRBJ2-3, with D perhaps assigned TRBD1 or TRBD2 (6 bases each). This CDR3 contains 15 residues. The V end lost 3 bases, the J end lost 4 bases, and 17 bases lay between the germline ends. From germline, CDR1 is DFQATT and CDR2 SNEGSKA (reference sequence). CDR3 amino acids: CSASTGGGGSDTQYF. The CDR3 DNA reads TGCAGTGCTAGTACTGGCGGAGGGGGATCAGATACGCAGTATTTT.

This clonotype has at least ten counts. The chain uses TRBV20-1 and TRBJ2-1, with 13 bases aligning to TRBD2. The CDR3 covers 15 residues. Germline V gene sequence: CDR1 DFQATT, CDR2 SNEGSKA (reference sequence). V gave up 5 bases and J gave up 8 bases; unmatched junction bases: 9. The CDR3 coding sequence is TGCAGTGCTCGGACTAGCGGGAGCCCGGGTCATGAGCAGTTCTTC. Translation: CSARTSGSPGHEQFF.

This clonotype came up a few times. This chain joins TRBV7-2 and TRBJ1-6; D is unclear. V dropped 4 bases and J dropped 10 bases, with 11 bases sitting between them. CDR1 is SGHTA and CDR2 is FQGNSA in the germline V gene. The CDR3 loop spans 13 amino acids. The CDR3 loop is CASSSQRLSPLHF. CDR3 DNA: TGTGCCAGCAGCTCTCAGCGGCTATCACCCCTCCACTTT. Full variable domain (outside the CDR3, taken from reference TRBV7-2 and TRBJ1-6): GAGVSQSPSNKVTEKGKDVELRCDPISGHTALYWYRQSLGQGLEFLIYFQGNSAPDKSGLPSDRFSAERTGGSVSTLTIQRTQQEDSAVYLCASSSQRLSPLHFGNGTRLTVT.

In this sample, this clonotype turned up many times. The chain has TRBV20-1 and TRBJ1-1; D not certain. Trimming removed 5 bases from V and 1 base from J, with 8 bases in between. Germline loops: CDR1 DFQATT, CDR2 SNEGSKA (reference sequence). This CDR3 comprises 12 residues. CDR3 sequence reads: CSALDWNTEAFF. CDR3 bases: TGCAGTGCTCTAGACTGGAACACTGAAGCTTTCTTT.

This clonotype was observed many times. J is TRBJ1-1 and V is TRBV20-1; D not resolved. Trimming shortened V by 3 bases and J by 3 bases, and 5 bases separated the two germline ends. This CDR3 comprises 11 residues. CDR1 is DFQATT and CDR2 is SNEGSKA in the germline V gene (reference sequence). As DNA, the CDR3 is TGCAGTGCTAGCCGGGACACTGAAGCTTTCTTT. It is translated as CSASRDTEAFF.

This clonotype was observed once. V and J are TRBV7-9 and TRBJ1-1; the D is unclear. The germline gives CDR1 SEHNR, CDR2 FQNEAQ (reference sequence). The CDR3 is 12 residues long. V shed 8 bases and J shed 7 bases, with 14 bases lying between them. DNA of the CDR3: TGTGCCAGCTCTAAGGGAGGCGGTGAAGCTTTCTTT. This codes for CASSKGGGEAFF.

The table lists this clonotype with many counts. This chain links TRBV6-6 with TRBJ2-7, with a weak D call TRBD1 (5 bases). Trimming took off 4 bases at V and 5 bases at J, with 12 bases between the two ends. CDR3 size: 13 residues. Germline V gene sequence: CDR1 MNHNY, CDR2 SVGAGI (reference sequence). This CDR3 reads CASSSQNRNEQYF. CDR3 coding DNA: TGTGCCAGCAGTTCACAGAACAGGAACGAGCAGTACTTC.

This clonotype was detected a few times. The chain employs TRBV30 and TRBJ2-3; 9 nucleotides align to TRBD2. CDR1 and CDR2 (germline): GTSNPN, SVGIG (reference sequence). The CDR3 has 15 residues. After removal of 5 bases from V and 2 bases from J, the junction contained 8 bases not matched to a gene. The CDR3 here is CAWDTRGGFTDTQYF. CDR3 coding DNA: TGTGCCTGGGACACGCGGGGGGGCTTCACAGATACGCAGTATTTT.

This clonotype was found many times. This chain uses TRBV7-8 with TRBJ1-2; unclear D gene. The CDR3 totals 13 residues. Germline V lookup: CDR1 SGHVS, CDR2 FQNEAQ. Between the trimmed V and J ends, which lost 1 base and 11 bases, there was a span of 14 bases. Written as DNA, the CDR3 is TGTGCCAGCAGCTTAGTCGGATCTATTGGGTACACCTTC. Translation gives CASSLVGSIGYTF.

This chain uses TRBV9 with TRBJ2-1; the match to TRBD1 covers 9 bases. In germline, CDR1 is SGDLS, CDR2 YYNGEE. The CDR3 loop spans 16 amino acids. V gave up 3 bases and J gave up 2 bases; unmatched junction bases: 6. CDR3 protein: CASSDHRDRAYNEQFF. In DNA form, the CDR3 reads TGTGCCAGCAGCGACCACCGGGACAGGGCCTACAATGAGCAGTTCTTC.

This clonotype was seen repeatedly, ten times or more. The V gene is TRBV3-1, the J gene TRBJ2-1; D might be TRBD1 (5 bases). Germline V lookup: CDR1 LGHDT, CDR2 YNNKEL (reference sequence). V dropped 4 bases and J dropped 4 bases, with 11 bases sitting between them. The CDR3 loop spans 14 amino acids. CDR3 protein: CASSPPTVYNEQFF. The CDR3 bases are TGTGCCAGCAGCCCCCCGACAGTATACAATGAGCAGTTCTTC.

This clonotype was recorded many times. The gene calls are TRBV4-1 and TRBJ1-1; D is ambiguous. The germline V and J ends were trimmed by 6 bases and 7 bases, with 18 bases remaining between them. The CDR3 contains 14 residues. CDR1 is MGHRA and CDR2 is YSYEKL in the germline V gene. The CDR3 reads CASRSPGASFEAFF. In nucleotides, the CDR3 is TGCGCCAGCAGGTCTCCTGGAGCCTCCTTTGAAGCTTTCTTT.

The chain has TRBV10-1 and TRBJ2-7; D is ambiguous. There are 14 residues in the CDR3. The ends were cut back, 0 bases at V and 5 bases at J, with 11 bases in the middle. Germline V gene sequence: CDR1 WNHNN, CDR2 SYGVQD (reference sequence). CDR3 DNA: TGCGCCAGCAGTGAGTCGGGTGTGGGGAACGAGCAGTACTTC. Translating gives CASSESGVGNEQYF.

This clonotype was seen repeatedly, ten times or more. V usage is TRBV5-6 and J usage is TRBJ1-2, with 7 bases fitting TRBD1. The V gene end was trimmed by 3 bases and the J gene end by 6 bases; junction bases not matched to a gene: 5. Germline-derived CDR1 and CDR2 are SGHDT and YYEEEE. This CDR3 comprises 13 residues. In nucleotides, the CDR3 is TGTGCCAGCAGCTCCACTGGACAGGATGGCTACACCTTC. It yields the protein CASSSTGQDGYTF.

This clonotype was counted many times. The chain has TRBV20-1 and TRBJ1-5; the D is unclear. Trimming removed 4 bases from V and 4 bases from J, with 8 bases in between. The CDR3 is 12 residues long. Germline CDR1 and CDR2: DFQATT and SNEGSKA (reference sequence). This CDR3 reads CSAKRQNQPQHF. The CDR3 DNA sequence: TGCAGTGCTAAGAGGCAGAATCAGCCCCAGCATTTT.

This clonotype was seen a handful of times. The V call is TRBV5-4, the J call TRBJ2-7, with D possibly being TRBD2 (5 bases). This CDR3 has 15 amino acids. V was cut by 4 bases and J by 0 bases, with 14 bases left in between. The germline CDR1 and CDR2 sequences are SGHNT and YYREEE (reference sequence). The CDR3 protein is CASSPSGGRSYEQYF. CDR3 coding DNA: TGTGCCAGCAGCCCCTCAGGCGGGCGCTCCTACGAGCAGTACTTC.